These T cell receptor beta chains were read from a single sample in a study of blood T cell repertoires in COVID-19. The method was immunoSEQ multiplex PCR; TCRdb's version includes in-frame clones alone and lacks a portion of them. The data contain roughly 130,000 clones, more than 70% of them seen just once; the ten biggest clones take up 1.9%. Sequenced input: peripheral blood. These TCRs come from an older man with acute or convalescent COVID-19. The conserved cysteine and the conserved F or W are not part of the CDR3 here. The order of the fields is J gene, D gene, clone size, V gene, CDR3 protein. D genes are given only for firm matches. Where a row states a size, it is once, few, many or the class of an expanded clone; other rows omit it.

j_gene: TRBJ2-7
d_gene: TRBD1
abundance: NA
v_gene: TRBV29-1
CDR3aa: SVARDRTSYEQY

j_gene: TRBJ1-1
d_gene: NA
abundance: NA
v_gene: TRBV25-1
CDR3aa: ASSGGDANTEAF

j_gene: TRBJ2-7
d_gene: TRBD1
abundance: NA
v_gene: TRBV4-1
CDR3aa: ASSQASRGTGYEQY

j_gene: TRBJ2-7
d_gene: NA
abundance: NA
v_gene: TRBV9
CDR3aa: ASSVGSSGEQY

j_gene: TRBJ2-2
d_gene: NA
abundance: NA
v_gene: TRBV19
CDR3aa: ASSITNTGELF

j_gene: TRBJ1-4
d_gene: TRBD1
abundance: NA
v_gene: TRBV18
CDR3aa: ASRQGSNEKLF

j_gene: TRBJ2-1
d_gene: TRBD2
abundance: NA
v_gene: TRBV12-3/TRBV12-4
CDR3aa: ASSYFSGGGTF

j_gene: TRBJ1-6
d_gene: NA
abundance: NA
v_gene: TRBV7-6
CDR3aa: ASSLGGPYNSPLH

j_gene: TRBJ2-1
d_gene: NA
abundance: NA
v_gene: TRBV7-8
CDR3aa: ASSSYTYNEQF

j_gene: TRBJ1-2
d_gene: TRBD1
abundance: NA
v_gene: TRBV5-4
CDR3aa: ASSGGQPNYGYT

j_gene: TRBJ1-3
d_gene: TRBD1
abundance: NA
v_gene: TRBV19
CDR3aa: ASSIEGAAGNTIY

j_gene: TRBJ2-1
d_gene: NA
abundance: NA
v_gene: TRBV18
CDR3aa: ASSPGVYNEQF

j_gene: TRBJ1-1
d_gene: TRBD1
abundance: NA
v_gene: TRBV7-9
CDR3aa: ASSLAKGANTEAF

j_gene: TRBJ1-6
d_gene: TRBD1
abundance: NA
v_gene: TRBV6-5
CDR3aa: ASSYRGQGGSPLH

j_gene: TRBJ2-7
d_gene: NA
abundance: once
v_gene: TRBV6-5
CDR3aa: ASWRDGMSYEQY

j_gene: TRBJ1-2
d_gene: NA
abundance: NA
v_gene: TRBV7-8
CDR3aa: ASPPKRGGGYT

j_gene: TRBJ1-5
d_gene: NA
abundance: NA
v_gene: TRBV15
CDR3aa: ATSRDLSQPQH

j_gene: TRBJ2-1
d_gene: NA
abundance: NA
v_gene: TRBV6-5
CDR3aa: ASNSQGSSYNEQF

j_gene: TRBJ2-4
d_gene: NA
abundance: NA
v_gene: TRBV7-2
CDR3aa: ASSSSLQGRQY

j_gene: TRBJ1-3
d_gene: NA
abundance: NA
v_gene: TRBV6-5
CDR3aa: ASSYSTVSSGNTIY

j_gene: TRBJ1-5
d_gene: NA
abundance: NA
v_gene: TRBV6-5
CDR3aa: ASRADYSNQPQH

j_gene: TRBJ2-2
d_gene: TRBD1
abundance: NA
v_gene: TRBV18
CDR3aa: ASSRIQGQGLGELF

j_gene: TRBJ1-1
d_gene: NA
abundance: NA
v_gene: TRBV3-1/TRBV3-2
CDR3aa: ASSFWASEAF

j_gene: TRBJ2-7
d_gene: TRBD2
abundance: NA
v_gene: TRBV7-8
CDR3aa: ASSFRRGNGTYEQY

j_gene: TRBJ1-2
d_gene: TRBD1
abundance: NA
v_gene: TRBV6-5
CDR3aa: ASSRQGYGYT

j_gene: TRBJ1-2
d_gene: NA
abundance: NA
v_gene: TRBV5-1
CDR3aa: ASSVGNNGGYGYT

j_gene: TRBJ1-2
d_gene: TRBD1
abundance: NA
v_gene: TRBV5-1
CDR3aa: ASSWDRGYGYT

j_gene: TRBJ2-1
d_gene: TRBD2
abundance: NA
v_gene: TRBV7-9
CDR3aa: ASSPSAGSGDNEQF

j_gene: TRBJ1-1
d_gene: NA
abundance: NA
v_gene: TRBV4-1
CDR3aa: ASSPGGGFAAF

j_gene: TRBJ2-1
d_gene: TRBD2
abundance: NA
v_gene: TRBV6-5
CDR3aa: ASSYDPGGINEQF

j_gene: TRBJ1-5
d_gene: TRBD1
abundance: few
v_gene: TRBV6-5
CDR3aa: ASRYQGVSQPQH

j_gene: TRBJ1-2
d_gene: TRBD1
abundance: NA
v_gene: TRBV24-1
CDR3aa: ATSPQGENYGYT

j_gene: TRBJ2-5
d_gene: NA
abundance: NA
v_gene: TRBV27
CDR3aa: ASSFVRAETQY

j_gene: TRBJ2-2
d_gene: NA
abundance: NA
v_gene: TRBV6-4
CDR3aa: ASSDTGTNTGELF

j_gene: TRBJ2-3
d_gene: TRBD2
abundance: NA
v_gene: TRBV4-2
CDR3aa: ASSHAYTSGRYTDTQY

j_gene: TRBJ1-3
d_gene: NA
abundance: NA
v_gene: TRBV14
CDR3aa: ASSQGTTASGNTIY

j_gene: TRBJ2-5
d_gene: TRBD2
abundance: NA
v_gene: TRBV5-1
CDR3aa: ASSAGGGEWETQY

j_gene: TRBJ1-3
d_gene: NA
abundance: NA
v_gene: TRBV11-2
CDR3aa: ASSLGVATGNTIY

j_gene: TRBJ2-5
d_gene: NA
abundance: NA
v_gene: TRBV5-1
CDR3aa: ASSWGGQRETQY

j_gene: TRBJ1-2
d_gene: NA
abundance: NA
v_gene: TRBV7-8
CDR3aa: ASSSQDLSYYGYT

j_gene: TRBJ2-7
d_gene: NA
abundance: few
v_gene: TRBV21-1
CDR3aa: ASSKDGRGSYEQY

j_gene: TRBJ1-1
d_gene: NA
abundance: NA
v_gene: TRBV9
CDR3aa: ASSVGAGRSEAF

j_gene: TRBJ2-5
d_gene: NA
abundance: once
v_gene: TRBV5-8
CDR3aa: ASSGIGRQETQY

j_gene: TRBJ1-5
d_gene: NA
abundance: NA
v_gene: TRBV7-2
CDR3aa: ASSISTGDSNQPQH

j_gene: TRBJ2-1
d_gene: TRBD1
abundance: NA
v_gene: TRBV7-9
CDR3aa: ASSLARDRANEQF

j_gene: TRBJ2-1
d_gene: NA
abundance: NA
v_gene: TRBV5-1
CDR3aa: ASKLGSYNEQF

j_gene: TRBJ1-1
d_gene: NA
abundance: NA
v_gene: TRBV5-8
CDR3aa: ASSRDLNTEAF

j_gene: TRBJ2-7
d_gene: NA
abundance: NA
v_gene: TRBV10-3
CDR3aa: AITPGWTYEQY

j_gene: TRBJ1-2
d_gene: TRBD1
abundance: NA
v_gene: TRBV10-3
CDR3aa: AIKGTGDFYGYT

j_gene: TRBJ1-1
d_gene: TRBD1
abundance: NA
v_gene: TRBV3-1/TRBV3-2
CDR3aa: ASSPYQGAGVGLTEAF

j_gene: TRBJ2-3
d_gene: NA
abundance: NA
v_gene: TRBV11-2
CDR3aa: ASSLGGTSTDTQY

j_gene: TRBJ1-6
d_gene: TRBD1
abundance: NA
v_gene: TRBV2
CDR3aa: ASSDPDRGQSPLH

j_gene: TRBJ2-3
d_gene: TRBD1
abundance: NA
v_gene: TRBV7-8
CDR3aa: ATDRGTDTQY

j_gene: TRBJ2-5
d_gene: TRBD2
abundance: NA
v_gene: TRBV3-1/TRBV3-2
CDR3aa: ASSQDFETSGAVGTQY